Following are 27 T cell receptor beta chains from one sample sequenced in a study of CD8 T cells in Susac syndrome (dated by TCRdb to about 2019). Libraries were prepared through the immunoSEQ multiplex PCR assay. RNA was extracted using the RNeasy kit, and about 0.45 to 1 ug of the RNA was reverse transcribed with random hexamers. TCRdb redid the processing of the public reads, applying fastp at Q25 and MiXCR, and retained in-frame beta chains. Every entry covers one CDR3 protein and lists the most common genes and DNA from its rows. The sample has about 300,000 distinct CDR3 sequences on record, over 75% of them singletons. The ten biggest clones cover roughly 0.21% of the sample. The sequencing input was CD8+ T cells from PBMCs. Every receptor here comes from a human donor with multiple sclerosis.

The V call is TRBV24-1, the J call TRBJ1-5; maybe TRBD1 (5 bases). V was pared by 4 bases and J by 5 bases, with 5 bases between. The CDR3 is made up of 12 amino acids. Germline V gene data show CDR1 as KGHDR and CDR2 as SFDVKD. CDR3 loop: CATSEGDQPQHF. CDR3 DNA sequence: TGTGCCACCAGTGAAGGGGATCAGCCCCAGCATTTT.

The chain combines TRBV4-3 with TRBJ2-7; 12 bases agree with TRBD2. This CDR3 is 17 amino acids long. Unmatched junction bases numbered 7, after V lost 0 bases and J lost 4 bases. Germline V gene lookup returns CDR1 LGHNA and CDR2 YSLEER. The chain's CDR3 is CASSQEVGLAGIYEQYF. In DNA form, the CDR3 reads TGCGCCAGCAGCCAAGAAGTAGGACTAGCGGGAATTTACGAGCAGTACTTC.

The genes are TRBV6-5 and TRBJ1-1; D is ambiguous. The CDR3 spans 14 residues. Per germline, CDR1 MNHEY and CDR2 SVGAGI. The ends were cut back, 2 bases at V and 0 bases at J, with 7 bases in the middle. DNA of the CDR3: TGTGCCAGCAGTTACCGCGGAATGAACACTGAAGCTTTCTTT. Translation: CASSYRGMNTEAFF.

As DNA, the CDR3 is TGCGCCAGCAGCCAAGATGAGCTAGCGGGAGATCGGGATACGCAGTATTTT. Translated, it gives CASSQDELAGDRDTQYF. The chain combines TRBV4-3 with TRBJ2-3, with 10 bases aligning to TRBD2. With 0 bases clipped from V and 6 bases from J, the junction kept 9 bases outside the gene matches. The CDR3 contains 17 residues. The germline V gene encodes CDR1 LGHNA and CDR2 YSLEER.

CDR3: CASSVSGAGRETYEQYF. The CDR3 nucleotides are TGTGCCAGCAGCGTATCGGGGGCGGGACGAGAGACCTACGAGCAGTACTTC. The V gene is TRBV9, the J gene TRBJ2-7; D possibly uses TRBD1 or TRBD2 (6 bases each). Germline CDR1 SGDLS, CDR2 YYNGEE. This CDR3 contains 17 residues. Trimming left V 1 base short and J 2 bases short, with 19 bases between.

The chain combines TRBV3-1 with TRBJ2-7, with D unresolved. Trimming pared 1 base from V and 3 bases from J, leaving 7 bases between. Germline CDR1 and CDR2: LGHDT and YNNKEL (reference sequence). CDR3 size: 13 residues. The CDR3 spells CASSQGAGYEQYF. DNA of the CDR3: TGTGCCAGCAGCCAAGGAGCCGGCTACGAGCAGTACTTC.

The chain employs TRBV15 and TRBJ2-7; maybe TRBD2 (6 bases). CDR1 is LNHNV, CDR2 YYDKDF, per germline (reference sequence). The CDR3 is 15 residues long. Trimming removed 3 bases at V and 0 bases at J, with 12 bases between. In DNA, the CDR3 is TGTGCCACCAGCAGCGACGGGGGTGTCTCCTACGAGCAGTACTTC. Translation: CATSSDGGVSYEQYF.

The gene calls are TRBV28 and TRBJ2-1, with D uncertain. The CDR3 covers 15 residues. With 3 bases removed from V and 0 bases from J, the gap between germline ends came to 9 bases. Germline V gene sequence: CDR1 MDHEN, CDR2 SYDVKM. The CDR3 reads CASSFGFSSYNEQFF. The CDR3 DNA sequence: TGTGCCAGCAGTTTCGGGTTTAGCTCCTACAATGAGCAGTTCTTC.

The rearrangement links TRBV3-1 to TRBJ2-7, with D possibly TRBD2 on 8 matching bases. Germline V gene lookup returns CDR1 LGHDT and CDR2 YNNKEL (reference sequence). V lost 1 base and J 6 bases, leaving 13 bases between the germline ends. The CDR3 totals 14 residues. CDR3 DNA: TGTGCCAGCAGCCAAGGCGGGAGGACAGGCGAGCAGTACTTC. Its protein is CASSQGGRTGEQYF.

This clonotype was observed a handful of times. This chain uses TRBV13 with TRBJ2-7; D is uncertain. In germline, CDR1 is PRHDT, CDR2 FYEKMQ (reference sequence). Trimming took off 6 bases at V and 4 bases at J, with 10 bases between the two ends. The CDR3 is made up of 12 amino acids. The CDR3 region is CASSSTKYEQYF. In DNA form, the CDR3 reads TGTGCCAGCAGTTCTACGAAATACGAGCAGTACTTC.

The rearrangement links TRBV6-2 or TRBV6-3 to TRBJ2-2; D is unclear. CDR1 is MNHEY, CDR2 SVGEGT, per germline. The ends were cut back, 2 bases at V and 0 bases at J, with 13 bases in the middle. The CDR3 spans 17 residues. CDR3 nucleotide sequence: TGTGCCAGCAGTTACCAACCGCCTCCCGCGAACACCGGGGAGCTGTTTTTT. Its translation: CASSYQPPPANTGELFF.

The CDR3 DNA reads TGCAGTGCTAGGGAGACAGGCAATGAGCAGTTCTTC. Encoded protein: CSARETGNEQFF. The chain couples TRBV20-1 to TRBJ2-1; D is possibly TRBD1 (6 bases). Germline CDR1 and CDR2: DFQATT and SNEGSKA (reference sequence). The CDR3 has 12 residues. Trimming left V 3 bases short and J 6 bases short, with 9 bases between.

The chain carries TRBV7-8 and TRBJ2-7; 10 bases match TRBD2. Looked up from germline, CDR1 is SGHVS and CDR2 is FQNEAQ. With V trimmed by 3 bases and J by 1 base, 6 bases remained unmatched. The CDR3 consists of 16 residues. The CDR3 loop is CASSFWSGRGSYEQYF. DNA of the CDR3: TGTGCCAGCAGCTTTTGGAGCGGGAGGGGTTCCTACGAGCAGTACTTC.

This sequence joins TRBV25-1 and TRBJ2-7; 8 bases are shared with TRBD1. CDR1 and CDR2 from the germline V gene are MGHDK and SYGVNS. J lost 3 bases, V lost 2 bases, and 6 bases had no gene match. CDR3 length: 15 residues. The CDR3 DNA reads TGTGCCAGCAGTGAAGGACAGGGTTTTGTCTACGAGCAGTACTTC. Residues: CASSEGQGFVYEQYF.

This sequence joins TRBV20-1 and TRBJ1-6; 7 bases align to TRBD1. Trimming at V came to 6 bases and at J to 0 bases, leaving 8 bases not matched to a gene. The CDR3 is made up of 16 amino acids. In germline, CDR1 is DFQATT, CDR2 SNEGSKA (reference sequence). In nucleotides, the CDR3 is TGCAGTGCGTACGGGACAGACAGCTCCTATAATTCACCCCTCCACTTT. This translates into CSAYGTDSSYNSPLHF.

V gene TRBV7-9 combines with J gene TRBJ2-3; TRBD2 matches 8 bases. J was trimmed by 1 base and V by 2 bases; bases with no gene match: 8. The CDR3 sequence is 17 residues long. CDR1 and CDR2 from the germline V gene are SEHNR and FQNEAQ (reference sequence). CDR3 region: CASSLTTGAGGTDTQYF. In nucleotides, the CDR3 is TGTGCCAGCAGCTTAACGACGGGAGCGGGAGGCACAGATACGCAGTATTTT.

CDR3 residues: CASSLYRGTGYGYTF. The CDR3 nucleotides read TGTGCCAGCAGTTTATACAGGGGAACGGGCTATGGCTACACCTTC. The chain carries TRBV28 and TRBJ1-2; 7 nucleotides agree with TRBD1. From germline, CDR1 is MDHEN and CDR2 SYDVKM. V was clipped by 1 base and J by 4 bases; unmatched bases: 6. This CDR3 is built from 15 residues.

The CDR3 sequence is CSVAELSYPETQYF. DNA of the CDR3: TGCAGCGTTGCGGAGCTTTCTTATCCCGAGACCCAGTACTTC. The rearrangement joins TRBV29-1 to TRBJ2-5; D is unresolved. The CDR3 has 14 amino acids. V lost 4 bases to trimming and J lost 5 bases, with 17 bases between them. The germline gives CDR1 SQVTM, CDR2 ANQGSEA.

The chain combines TRBV27 with TRBJ2-7; a possible D gene is TRBD2 (6 bases). CDR1 is MNHEY and CDR2 is SMNVEV in the germline V gene (reference sequence). The V gene lost 6 bases and the J gene lost 3 bases, with 15 bases spanning the gap. The CDR3 runs to 14 residues. The CDR3 bases are TGTGCCAGCAGCCCCCGGGCGGGGAACTACGAGCAGTACTTC. Protein: CASSPRAGNYEQYF.

V usage is TRBV9 and J usage is TRBJ2-7; D may be TRBD1 (6 bases). The CDR3 covers 13 residues. Germline assignment: CDR1 SGDLS and CDR2 YYNGEE. V shed 0 bases and J shed 5 bases, with 9 bases lying between them. The CDR3 DNA sequence: TGTGCCAGCAGCGTAGCCGGGACAAACGAGCAGTACTTC. Protein sequence: CASSVAGTNEQYF.

This sequence joins TRBV15 and TRBJ2-7; TRBD2 aligns across 9 bases. Germline CDR1 reads LNHNV; CDR2 reads YYDKDF (reference sequence). J was trimmed by 5 bases and V by 3 bases; bases with no gene match: 8. CDR3 size: 15 residues. The CDR3 sequence: CATSREAGGVHEQYF. For the CDR3, the DNA is TGTGCCACCAGCAGGGAAGCGGGAGGCGTCCACGAGCAGTACTTC.

The chain's CDR3 is CASSFGSSGPYEQYF. The CDR3 nucleotides read TGTGCCAGCAGTTTTGGGTCGAGCGGCCCCTACGAGCAGTACTTC. This chain joins TRBV28 and TRBJ2-7; D is perhaps TRBD2 (5 bases). The length of the CDR3 is 15 residues. Germline V gives CDR1 MDHEN, CDR2 SYDVKM. V was clipped by 3 bases and J by 2 bases, with 14 bases between them.

This chain joins TRBV7-8 and TRBJ2-7; the D is unclear. V was cut by 8 bases and J by 2 bases, with 16 bases left in between. The germline CDR1 and CDR2 sequences are SGHVS and FQNEAQ. The CDR3 totals 14 residues. The CDR3 DNA follows: TGTGCCAGCCGAAGACTTGACCTAGCCTACGAGCAGTACTTC. Residues: CASRRLDLAYEQYF.

CDR3 sequence reads: CATSDADSYEQYF. The CDR3 bases are TGTGCCACCAGTGACGCCGACAGCTACGAGCAGTACTTC. The chain uses TRBV24-1 and TRBJ2-7, with D possibly matching TRBD1 (5 bases). This CDR3 is 13 amino acids long. Germline loops: CDR1 KGHDR, CDR2 SFDVKD. V was pared by 4 bases and J by 3 bases, with 9 bases between.

The chain carries TRBV19 and TRBJ1-1, with D tentatively TRBD1 (5 bases). V was shortened by 6 bases and J by 1 base, with 9 bases between the two germline ends. From germline, CDR1 is LNHDA and CDR2 SQIVND (reference sequence). The length of the CDR3 is 13 residues. CDR3 sequence: CASRKTENTEAFF. The CDR3 bases are TGTGCCAGTAGAAAGACAGAGAACACTGAAGCTTTCTTT.

V and J are TRBV2 and TRBJ2-1; TRBD1 matches 7 bases. CDR3 size: 16 residues. Germline-derived CDR1 and CDR2 are SNHLY and FYNNEI. The V segment lost 3 bases and the J segment 7 bases; nucleotides outside the gene matches: 12. The CDR3 coding sequence is TGTGCCAGCAGTGACCCGACAGGGAAGGATTGGAATGAGCAGTTCTTC. Protein product: CASSDPTGKDWNEQFF.

V gene TRBV7-9 combines with J gene TRBJ2-1, with 9 bases that match TRBD1. V gave up 3 bases and J gave up 8 bases; unmatched junction bases: 8. The germline CDR1 and CDR2 sequences are SEHNR and FQNEAQ (reference sequence). The CDR3 has 15 residues. CDR3 in amino acids: CASSLSYRGPDEQFF. CDR3 DNA: TGTGCCAGCAGCTTGAGCTACAGGGGGCCTGATGAGCAGTTCTTC.